Listed below are T cell receptor beta chains from one sample, sequenced in a study of T-cell memory formation after mild COVID-19. TCRdb redid the calling of the 5' RACE reads with MiXCR, one entry per CDR3 protein. This sample yields 92,000 or so distinct CDR3 sequences, of which 13% are seen a single time; 25% to 35% belongs to the top ten. Sequenced sample: PBMCs or a T cell subset sorted from them (not recorded which). These receptors were taken from an adult woman who had mild COVID-19 (a few samples of this study predate the infection). Cell type and time point are not known. Both conserved end residues are part of each CDR3. The D gene is left open where the match is weak. Part of the rows lack a size; the others show once, few, many or a class for expanded clones.

>15|TRBJ1-5|NA|NA|TRBV4-1
TGCGCCAGCAGCCAAGATTGGGAAATCAATCAGCCCCAGCATTTT
CASSQDWEINQPQHF
>14|TRBJ1-1|NA|many|TRBV7-3
TGTGCCAGCAGCCCCGGCCCAGGTGGCGCTGAAGCTTTCTTT
CASSPGPGGAEAFF
>15|TRBJ1-4|TRBD1|few|TRBV20-1
TGCAGTGCTAGAGAGTTAGGACAGGGGGGTGAAAAACTGTTTTTT
CSARELGQGGEKLFF
>15|TRBJ1-1|TRBD1|NA|TRBV5-6
TGTGCCAGCAGCTCGGAACGACAGGGGCGGGCTGAAGCTTTCTTT
CASSSERQGRAEAFF
>14|TRBJ2-1|NA|NA|TRBV12-3/TRBV12-4
TGTGCCAGCAGTCTAGGGGGGGGATACAATGAGCAGTTCTTC
CASSLGGGYNEQFF
>15|TRBJ2-6|NA|many|TRBV6-5
TGTGCCAGCAGTTACGGGGAGACTGGGGCCAACGTCCTGACTTTC
CASSYGETGANVLTF
>11|TRBJ2-1|NA|NA|TRBV9
TGTGCCAGCAGCGTCTGGGATGAGCAGTTCTTC
CASSVWDEQFF
>15|TRBJ1-5|NA|few|TRBV6-1
TGTGCCAGCAGTGAATTGAGAGGGTCGGTACAGCCCCAGCATTTT
CASSELRGSVQPQHF
>16|TRBJ2-3|NA|NA|TRBV9
TGTGCCAGCAGCCTAAAAAGAGACAGTGGAACAGATACGCAGTATTTT
CASSLKRDSGTDTQYF
>16|TRBJ2-2|NA|NA|TRBV2
TGTGCCAGCAGTGATGGGGGGCGTAGGTACACCGGGGAGCTGTTTTTT
CASSDGGRRYTGELFF
>16|TRBJ1-6|NA|NA|TRBV12-3/TRBV12-4
TGTGCCACCATCCCGGGGGACACCGTGTATAATTCACCCCTCCACTTT
CATIPGDTVYNSPLHF
>14|TRBJ2-7|TRBD2|NA|TRBV7-9
TGTGCCAGCAGCCCTAGCGGGAGCTCCTACGAGCAGTACTTC
CASSPSGSSYEQYF
>15|TRBJ2-2|TRBD2|few|TRBV11-1
TGTGCCAGCAGGCAACTAGCGGGAGACACCGGGGAGCTGTTTTTT
CASRQLAGDTGELFF
>17|TRBJ2-1|TRBD2|many|TRBV6-6
TGTGCCAGCAGTTACTCGCCAACTAGCGGGGTCTACAATGAGCAGTTCTTC
CASSYSPTSGVYNEQFF
>15|TRBJ1-6|NA|few|TRBV20-1
TGCAGTGCCACACCCCAGGAGGGCCCCCGGCTTCCCCTCCACTTT
CSATPQEGPRLPLHF
>14|TRBJ2-1|TRBD2|few|TRBV20-1
TGCAGTGCTCCGGAACGGGGACTAACCAATGAGCAGTTCTTC
CSAPERGLTNEQFF
>15|TRBJ1-5|NA|NA|TRBV19
TGTGCCAGTAGACTCCGACCTGACAGTAATAGTCCCCAGCATTTT
CASRLRPDSNSPQHF
>13|TRBJ2-7|NA|NA|TRBV6-5
TGTGCCAGCAGCCTACGGTTTACGGGCGAGCAGTACTTC
CASSLRFTGEQYF
>12|TRBJ1-2|NA|NA|TRBV20-1
TGCAGTGCTAGAGGGGTCCTGGACGGCTACACCTTC
CSARGVLDGYTF
>13|TRBJ2-7|NA|NA|TRBV20-1
TGCAGTGCTAACTACAGGGAGCGCTACGAGCAGTACTTC
CSANYRERYEQYF
>13|TRBJ2-2|NA|few|TRBV15
TGTGCCACCAGCAGATCGAGTACCGGGGAGCTGTTTTTT
CATSRSSTGELFF
>11|TRBJ2-3|NA|NA|TRBV29-1
TGCAGCGTACCGGACTGGGGTACGCAGTATTTT
CSVPDWGTQYF
>15|TRBJ1-4|NA|few|TRBV15
TGTGCCACCAGCAGGCTCGACCCATTGGATGAAAAACTGTTTTTT
CATSRLDPLDEKLFF
>16|TRBJ2-3|TRBD2|NA|TRBV5-1
TGCGCCAGCAGCTTGGCTGGACTAGCGGAGTCAGATACGCAGTATTTT
CASSLAGLAESDTQYF
>15|TRBJ1-2|TRBD1|NA|TRBV4-1
TGCGCCAGCAGCTCCCGACAGGGACAGGCTGTGGGCTACACCTTC
CASSSRQGQAVGYTF
>13|TRBJ1-6|NA|few|TRBV15
TGTGCCACCAGCAGGGCAGGGGTTTCACCCCTCCACTTT
CATSRAGVSPLHF
>15|TRBJ2-1|NA|NA|TRBV4-2
TGTGCCAGCAGCCAAGTCCAGGGGAATAGTAATGAGCAGTTCTTC
CASSQVQGNSNEQFF
>14|TRBJ2-3|NA|NA|TRBV12-3/TRBV12-4
TGTGCCAGCAGTTTTGACCAGAGCACAGATACGCAGTATTTT
CASSFDQSTDTQYF
>14|TRBJ2-3|NA|NA|TRBV6-5
TGTGCCAGCAGTCCGGGACTCGGCACAGATACGAAGTATTTT
CASSPGLGTDTKYF
>16|TRBJ2-5|NA|NA|TRBV24-1
TGTGCCACCAGTGATTTGGTCGGATCGGGGGAAGAGACCCAGTACTTC
CATSDLVGSGEETQYF
>11|TRBJ2-7|NA|many|TRBV5-6
TGTGCCAGCAGCTTTGGGAACGAGCAGTACTTC
CASSFGNEQYF
>15|TRBJ2-3|NA|many|TRBV7-7
TGTGCTAGCAGCTTCGAGGGAGGTCCGGGGCATACGCAGTATTTT
CASSFEGGPGHTQYF
>15|TRBJ2-3|NA|NA|TRBV9
TGTGCCAGCAAAGGGACAGCGGGGGGCACAGATACGCAGTATTTT
CASKGTAGGTDTQYF
>15|TRBJ1-2|NA|NA|TRBV29-1
TGCAGCGTTGAAGATCCCAGGGGACTTAACTATGGCTACACCTTC
CSVEDPRGLNYGYTF
>13|TRBJ2-2|NA|few|TRBV20-1
TGCAGTGCTTGGGACTTGAACACCGGGGAGCTGTTTTTT
CSAWDLNTGELFF
>15|TRBJ2-5|NA|few|TRBV7-2
TGTGCCAGCAGCTTAGGGAGGTGGGAGCGGGAGACCCAGTACTTC
CASSLGRWERETQYF
>14|TRBJ2-2|NA|NA|TRBV6-2/TRBV6-3
TGTGCCAGCAGCCCCAGCGAGGTCACCGGGGAGCTGTTTTTT
CASSPSEVTGELFF
>16|TRBJ2-7|NA|many|TRBV6-5
TGTGCCAGCAGTTACCCCGGGACACGTGGGGGGTACGAGCAGTACTTC
CASSYPGTRGGYEQYF
>17|TRBJ2-3|TRBD2|NA|TRBV12-3/TRBV12-4
TGTGCCAGCAGTGGTGGTGATCTAGCGGGAATCACAGATACGCAGTATTTT
CASSGGDLAGITDTQYF
>15|TRBJ2-7|NA|few|TRBV4-1
TGCGCCAGCAGCCAAGAGGACCAAAACTTCTACGAGCAGTACTTC
CASSQEDQNFYEQYF
>14|TRBJ1-2|NA|NA|TRBV7-9
TGTGCCAGCAGCCCCTCTGGAACTAACTATGGCTACACCTTC
CASSPSGTNYGYTF
>11|TRBJ2-1|NA|many|TRBV6-5
TGTGCCAGCAGATCACAGGGGGGGTTGGACTTC
CASRSQGGLDF
>15|TRBJ2-7|TRBD1|few|TRBV29-1
TGCAGCGTTGATCAATCGACAGGGAGCTCCTACGAGCAGTACTTC
CSVDQSTGSSYEQYF
>18|TRBJ1-2|NA|NA|TRBV4-1
TGCGCCAGCAGCCAAGACTGGGAAGGAGGGTCCTTTCTATATGGCTACACCTTC
CASSQDWEGGSFLYGYTF
>14|TRBJ1-2|TRBD1|NA|TRBV5-4
TGTGCCAGCAGCCCCGGACAGGGATTCTATGGCTACACCTTC
CASSPGQGFYGYTF
>14|TRBJ2-7|NA|NA|TRBV7-9
TGTGCCAGCAGCTCCGGGACTTACACCTACGAGCAGTACTTC
CASSSGTYTYEQYF
>20|TRBJ2-2|TRBD2|NA|TRBV3-1
TGTGCCAGCAGCCAAGAGAGTTGGACTAGCGGGAGGCCATTGACCGGGGAGCTGTTTTTT
CASSQESWTSGRPLTGELFF
>14|TRBJ2-3|TRBD1|NA|TRBV11-3
TGTGCCAGCAGCTCCCGGACAGGGATAGATACGCAGTATTTT
CASSSRTGIDTQYF
>13|TRBJ1-1|NA|few|TRBV19
TGTGCCAGTAGTATCGCAGAGGACACTGAAGCTTTCTTT
CASSIAEDTEAFF
>14|TRBJ2-7|NA|NA|TRBV6-2/TRBV6-3
TGTGCCAGCAGTTACGACCCCAGCTCCTACGAGCAGTACTTC
CASSYDPSSYEQYF
>13|TRBJ2-7|NA|NA|TRBV5-6
TGTGCCAGCAGCTCGGTCCCAGTGTACGAGCAGTACTTC
CASSSVPVYEQYF
>13|TRBJ1-4|NA|NA|TRBV29-1
TGCAGCGTTGAAGATAGCTCTGACGAAAAACTGTTTTTT
CSVEDSSDEKLFF